The rows below give T cell receptor beta chains drawn from one sample of a study of shared clonotypes between healthy human individuals. Sequencing was performed with immunoSEQ multiplex PCR; in TCRdb, only in-frame clones are kept and a portion is missing. The sample lists approximately 2,300,000 clones; 80% to 95% were seen once. The specimen was naive CD4+ T cells from PBMCs. Receptors were obtained from a man aged 18 to 30 in good health. Some clones in this sample may be carry-over from other donors' samples. Both conserved end residues are trimmed from each CDR3. Fields, in order: clone size, V gene, J gene, CDR3 protein. Only part of the rows carry a size: once, few, many, or a class if the clone is expanded.

NA	TRBV5-8	TRBJ2-2	ASSHGDRSTGELF
NA	TRBV7-3	TRBJ2-2	ASSLTGVTNTGELF
NA	TRBV6-6	TRBJ2-7	ASSATGTGVSYEQY
NA	TRBV5-1	TRBJ1-4	ASSLDLNEKLF
NA	TRBV18	TRBJ1-6	ASSQGQAINSPLH
NA	TRBV6-5	TRBJ2-7	ASSYSEERGYEQY
NA	TRBV29-1	TRBJ2-2	SVQGSGRELF
NA	TRBV29-1	TRBJ2-4	SVEGVLAKNIQY
NA	TRBV5-1	TRBJ2-7	ASSLEPYYEQY
NA	TRBV6-4	TRBJ2-1	ASSDGSGRGSNEQF
NA	TRBV4-1	TRBJ2-1	ASSQDRGSDQLYNEQF
NA	TRBV29-1	TRBJ2-7	SGGLSGGPGEQY
NA	TRBV28	TRBJ1-1	ASSLPRALNTEAF
once	TRBV7-8	TRBJ2-1	ASSPRSTAGLYNEQF
once	TRBV11-3	TRBJ2-1	ASSWGASSGSYNEQF
NA	TRBV6-4	TRBJ2-7	ASSARTRAYEQY
NA	TRBV2	TRBJ2-6	ASSATTRSRGANVLT
NA	TRBV28	TRBJ1-1	ASSWVSNTEAF
NA	TRBV18	TRBJ2-3	ASSQGIYRGPTDTQY
NA	TRBV7-2	TRBJ1-2	ASSTTAIYGYT
NA	TRBV28	TRBJ2-7	ASTSSGDSYEQY
NA	TRBV18	TRBJ2-2	ASSPGTALNTGELF
few	TRBV7-9	TRBJ1-5	ASSTHHSIDRAMH
few	TRBV28	TRBJ1-1	ASRTGTGPAF
NA	TRBV5-1	TRBJ1-2	ASGGEGRGYT
once	TRBV10-3	TRBJ2-7	AIRNRTLMYEQY
NA	TRBV7-9	TRBJ2-1	ASSLAETGTPQYNEQF
NA	TRBV5-1	TRBJ2-3	ASSLFAGGRTDTQY
NA	TRBV11-3	TRBJ2-7	ASSLEGRPPLPY
NA	TRBV7-8	TRBJ2-7	ASSSRTGPYEQY
NA	TRBV30	TRBJ2-1	AWRRLTSGMVNEQF
NA	TRBV2	TRBJ1-2	ARAKAGWDYGYT
few	TRBV27	TRBJ2-7	ASTGVGTYEQY
NA	TRBV2	TRBJ2-2	ASSRASSTGELF
NA	TRBV18	TRBJ2-1	ASSPPGQGAGGEQF
NA	TRBV30	TRBJ2-3	AWSDTRWDTQY
NA	TRBV5-1	TRBJ1-1	ASSTFGLDTEAF